A single sample gave rise to the 11 T cell receptor beta chains below, sequenced in a study of blood T cells in healthy people across ages. PCR was performed a second time for about 7 to 12 cycles using a sample-barcoded 5' primer and a J-beta primer mix. TCRdb reprocessed the 5' RACE reads via MiXCR and lists one record per CDR3 protein. The table has about 640,000 distinct CDR3 sequences, roughly 43% seen once. Sequencing input: blood. The receptors were gathered from a man older than 75 in good health.

The CDR3 nucleotides are TGCAGCTACTACAGGGAAAACGGCTACACCTTC. It specifies CSYYRENGYTF. V is TRBV29-1 and J is TRBJ1-2; a possible D gene is TRBD1 (6 bases). CDR3 length: 11 residues. Trimming stripped 8 bases from V and 8 bases from J, with 15 bases between. The germline CDR1 and CDR2 sequences are SQVTM and ANQGSEA.

The genes are TRBV20-1 and TRBJ2-1; maybe TRBD2 (5 bases). The assigned J gene may be wrong: the sequence end matches TRBJ2-7 better. The length of the CDR3 is 16 residues. The germline V gene encodes CDR1 DFQATT and CDR2 SNEGSKA (reference sequence). For the CDR3, the DNA is TGCAGTGCTATGGAGGTGGGCGGACGCTCCTACAATGAGCAGTACTTC. Translating gives CSAMEVGGRSYNEQYF.

The chain carries TRBV2 and TRBJ2-4; D gene ambiguous. The DNA end lines up better with TRBJ2-5; the J call may be wrong. This CDR3 is built from 13 residues. CDR1 and CDR2 (germline): SNHLY, FYNNEI. For the CDR3, the DNA is TGTGCCAGCAATACCTTCCCCGGAGAGACCCAGTACTTC. Translating gives CASNTFPGETQYF.

This chain's CDR3 is CASSPRLAGFQETQFF. CDR3 nucleotides: TGTGCCAGCAGCCCTCGACTAGCGGGGTTTCAAGAGACCCAGTTCTTC. The chain is built from TRBV11-2 and TRBJ2-5, with 11 bases matching TRBD2. The J call is uncertain, as TRBJ2-1 better fits the DNA end. Per germline, CDR1 SGHAT and CDR2 FQNNGV. The CDR3 loop spans 16 amino acids.

This clonotype was picked up a small number of times. The chain couples TRBV4-1 to TRBJ1-1; D is uncertain. V was shortened by 4 bases and J by 1 base, with 10 bases between the two germline ends. Germline assignment: CDR1 MGHRA and CDR2 YSYEKL. This CDR3 has 14 amino acids. The DNA for the CDR3 is TGCGCCAGCAGCCGGGCCCCGGAGAACACTGAAGCTTTCTTT. Amino acids: CASSRAPENTEAFF.

The genes are TRBV9 and TRBJ2-7, with D maybe TRBD1 (6 bases). CDR1 is SGDLS and CDR2 is YYNGEE in the germline V gene. The ends were cut back, 5 bases at V and 5 bases at J, with 14 bases in the middle. CDR3 size: 13 residues. The CDR3 here is CASSPGQTNEQYF. As DNA, the CDR3 is TGTGCCAGCAGTCCAGGACAGACCAACGAGCAGTACTTC.

The gene calls are TRBV28 and TRBJ1-2; D call uncertain. CDR1 and CDR2 from the germline V gene are MDHEN and SYDVKM. The V gene lost 5 bases and the J gene lost 3 bases, with 10 bases spanning the gap. This CDR3 is built from 13 residues. CDR3 in amino acids: CASSAPLDYGYTF. The CDR3 coding sequence is TGTGCCAGCAGTGCCCCGTTGGACTATGGCTACACCTTC.

In its sample, this clonotype was seen a few times. This sequence joins TRBV19 and TRBJ1-2; perhaps TRBD1 as D (5 bases). This CDR3 has 14 amino acids. The germline CDR1 and CDR2 sequences are LNHDA and SQIVND (reference sequence). V lost 7 bases, J lost 5 bases, and 17 bases lay in between. In DNA, the CDR3 is TGTGCCAGTACTACCGGGACCTTAGCTTATGGCTACACCTTC. The encoded protein is CASTTGTLAYGYTF.

Details on this clonotype: A read error is likely, as this CDR3 ends without the conserved phenylalanine or tryptophan. The V and J genes are TRBV5-1 and TRBJ2-3; D may be TRBD2 (7 bases). The germline CDR1 and CDR2 sequences are SGHRS and YFSETQ. V was trimmed by 0 bases and J by 0 bases, leaving 11 bases between them. This CDR3 contains 16 residues. The CDR3, as DNA: TGCGCCAGCAGCTTGGATGCGGGGGCCAGCACAGATACGCAGTATCTT. It is translated as CASSLDAGASTDTQYL.

This clonotype was detected only a few times. The V gene is TRBV11-2, the J gene TRBJ2-7; 8 bases align to TRBD2. The CDR3 spans 15 residues. V lost 2 bases to trimming and J lost 3 bases; unmatched junction nucleotides: 6. Per the germline V gene, CDR1 is SGHAT and CDR2 is FQNNGV. CDR3 region: CASSLPAGDYYEQYF. CDR3 nucleotides: TGTGCCAGCAGCTTACCAGCGGGGGATTACTACGAGCAGTACTTC.

The chain couples TRBV11-1 to TRBJ2-3; D might be TRBD1 or TRBD2, each matching 5 bases. The CDR3 extends over 15 amino acids. Trimming took 4 bases from V and 5 from J, leaving 16 bases between them. Germline-derived CDR1 and CDR2 are SGHAT and FQDESV (reference sequence). The CDR3 DNA is TGTGCCAGCAGCTCAATCTCCGGGGCCAGAGATACGCAGTATTTT. Its translation is CASSSISGARDTQYF.